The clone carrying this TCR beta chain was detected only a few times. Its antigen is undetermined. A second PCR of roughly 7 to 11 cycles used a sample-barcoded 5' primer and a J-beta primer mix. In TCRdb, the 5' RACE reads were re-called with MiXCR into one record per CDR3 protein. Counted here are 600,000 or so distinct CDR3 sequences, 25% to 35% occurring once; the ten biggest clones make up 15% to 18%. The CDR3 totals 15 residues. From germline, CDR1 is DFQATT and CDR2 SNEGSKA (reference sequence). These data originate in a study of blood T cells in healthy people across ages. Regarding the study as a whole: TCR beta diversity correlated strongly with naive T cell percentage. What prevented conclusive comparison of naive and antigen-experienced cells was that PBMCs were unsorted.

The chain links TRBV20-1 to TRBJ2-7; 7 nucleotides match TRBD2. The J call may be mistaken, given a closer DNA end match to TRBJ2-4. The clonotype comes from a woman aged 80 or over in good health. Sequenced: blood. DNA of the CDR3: TGCAGTGCTAGAGTCGCTGGGGGGGGGAAAGGCATTCAGTACTTC. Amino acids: CSARVAGGGKGIQYF.